Given below is one T cell receptor (beta chain) in context. These data come from a study of blood T cell repertoires in COVID-19. Participants were aged about 18 to 90 years from 24 US areas. This table comes from immunoSEQ multiplex PCR, and its TCRdb copy is limited to in-frame clones, with some not included. Of some 370,000 clones listed, 75% to 90% are singletons. V lost 2 bases and J 2 bases, leaving 9 bases between the germline ends. The CDR3 is 15 amino acids. Germline V gene data show CDR1 as MDHEN and CDR2 as SYDVKM. Sequencing used PBMCs or T cells enriched from blood (not recorded which). The receptor's source is a woman aged 50 to 60 who had recovered from COVID-19. V and J are TRBV28 and TRBJ1-4, with D maybe TRBD1 (6 bases). The CDR3, as DNA: TGTGCCAGCAGTTTAGGGGGGGCGACTAATGAAAAACTGTTTTTT. It encodes CASSLGGATNEKLFF.